This T cell receptor (beta chain) was identified in a study of T cell responses to AZD1222 COVID-19 vaccine (dated by TCRdb to about 2021). General notes on the study: AZD1222 recipients with second doses at about 4 weeks or about 12 weeks were pooled, because spike-specific TCR depth and breadth did not differ between schedules. Trial participants were enrolled into age subgroups of 18-55, 56-69 and 70-plus years, which contained approximately 150, 28 and 58 TCR-sequenced participants, respectively. A total of 233 trial participants underwent TCR sequencing, of whom around 200 received two doses of AZD1222 and some 25 received two doses of the MenACWY control vaccine.

The CDR3 regions of human TCRbeta chains were analyzed by immunosequencing. From the authors' description of their analysis: Repertoire TCRs were checked for matches against a reference library of SARS-CoV-2-specific TCRs that had been generated using the MIRA antigen-specificity platform. Breadth was defined as the fraction of unique TCRs that were SARS-CoV-2-associated, and depth was defined as the fraction of total T cells that were SARS-CoV-2-associated. Using the MIRA data, each spike-specific TCR was assigned both to the spike region to which the TCR was reactive and to a CD4 or CD8 class. Log10-transformed breadth and depth values were compared by one-way ANOVA with Sidak's multiple comparisons tests. The table was pulled from immuneACCESS by TCRdb, which kept in-frame rearrangements only. Such tables lose some clones; where checked, under half of the loss comes from unresolved V genes, and the rest has no known cause. From that table come the V and J calls and clone size; the DNA was used to work out D and trimming. Within this sample are approximately 120,000 clones, with over 85% of them counted one time only. The ten largest account for 3.1% of the sample.

General findings and caveats noted by the study authors: In the small 56-69-year group, the increase in depth fell short of significance, most likely because of low power. Epitopes outside the regions mutated in the B.1.351 and B.1.1.7 variants were reportedly recognized by nearly half of the unique spike-specific TCRs. Spike-specific TCR breadth and depth rose significantly after two AZD1222 doses compared with day 0 and with MenACWY recipients. The vaccine-associated CD4 TCRs covered the entire spike protein, and the dominant responses fell in regions 160-218 and 743-854. Participants were mostly white British, with more females than males. The authors suggested clonal diversity may have been underestimated. Because no day 14 peak-response samples were available, repertoires were characterized only after the peak T cell response. Conclusions about previously exposed vaccinees are limited, since just six AZD1222 recipients were seropositive for SARS-CoV-2 at baseline.

Reading the label with the study, this specimen's time point is: baseline before first vaccination. Samples from vaccinated people were obtained from the UK trials COV001 and COV002, which included a single-blind randomized controlled phase 2/3 trial of AZD1222 (ChAdOx1 nCoV-19) in healthy adults. For TCRbeta chain sequencing, PBMC samples from trial participants were taken at day 0 and at day 28 after the second dose. This clone was picked up one time. The antigen it recognizes is unknown. The record has no base qualities; no much larger clone is one base away. The clonotype was recovered from an adult in good health. Sample: peripheral blood, taken on day 0 of AZD1222 vaccination.

The sequenced DNA: TGTGCCATCAAGGGCAGGACTAGCGATGGCTACACCTTC. Its protein reads: CAIKGRTSDGYTF. The chain links TRBV10-3 with TRBJ1-2; no confident D gene assignment can be made. Inclusive of the bounding cysteine and phenylalanine, the CDR3 is 13 residues long. Just the 39-base CDR3 DNA is kept, in frame starting at base 1. Trimming costs V 7 bases and J 6 bases, and their ends lie 15 bases apart. CDR1 and CDR2 are drawn from the germline V gene: ENHRY, SYGVKD.